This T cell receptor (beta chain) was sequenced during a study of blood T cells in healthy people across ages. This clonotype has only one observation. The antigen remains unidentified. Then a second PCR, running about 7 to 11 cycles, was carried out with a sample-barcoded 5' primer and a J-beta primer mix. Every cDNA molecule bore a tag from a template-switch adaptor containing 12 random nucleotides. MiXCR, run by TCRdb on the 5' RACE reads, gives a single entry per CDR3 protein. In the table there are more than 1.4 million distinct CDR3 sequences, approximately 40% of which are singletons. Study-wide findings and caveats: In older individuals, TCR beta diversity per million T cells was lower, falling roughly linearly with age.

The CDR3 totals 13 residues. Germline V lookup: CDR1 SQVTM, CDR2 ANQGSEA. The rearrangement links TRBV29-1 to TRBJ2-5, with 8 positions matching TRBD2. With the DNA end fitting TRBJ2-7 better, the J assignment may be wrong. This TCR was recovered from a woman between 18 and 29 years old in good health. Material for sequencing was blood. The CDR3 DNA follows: TGCAGCGTTGATGCCGGGAGGGATTACGAGCAGTACTTC. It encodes CSVDAGRDYEQYF.